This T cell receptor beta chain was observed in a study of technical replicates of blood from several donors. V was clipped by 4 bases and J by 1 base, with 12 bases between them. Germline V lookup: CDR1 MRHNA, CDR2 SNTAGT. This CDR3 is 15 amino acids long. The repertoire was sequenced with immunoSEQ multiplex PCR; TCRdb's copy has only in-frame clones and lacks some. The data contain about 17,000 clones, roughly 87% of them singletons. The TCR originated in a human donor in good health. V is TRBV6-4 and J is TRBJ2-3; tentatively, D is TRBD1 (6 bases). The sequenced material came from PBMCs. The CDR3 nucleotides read TGTGCCAGCAGTGTCACCCCAGGGGGCACAGATACGCAGTATTTT. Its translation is CASSVTPGGTDTQYF.